What follows describes a single T cell receptor (beta chain). This sample stems from a study of prognosis after radiotherapy for stage I lung cancer. Trimming removed 3 bases from V and 4 bases from J; junction bases left unmatched: 3. This CDR3 has 15 residues. CDR1 is KGHDR, CDR2 SFDVKD, per germline. Amplification of TCR beta CDR3 from genomic DNA used two-round multiplex PCR. Primers specific to each TRBV and TRBJ gene were used in first-round PCR. TCRdb passed the multiplex PCR reads through MiXCR, listing each CDR3 protein once. The sample carries 13,000 to 15,000 distinct CDR3 sequences, about 50% recorded once.

The source material was PBMCs, sampled before or after stereotactic body radiation therapy (not recorded which). This clonotype originated in a donor over 45 with non-small cell lung cancer. The V and J genes are TRBV24-1 and TRBJ2-5, with 11 bases lining up with TRBD1. CDR3 coding DNA: TGTGCCACCAGTGATGCCGGGACAGGGGGAGAGACCCAGTACTTC. Amino acids: CATSDAGTGGETQYF.